Reported below is one T cell receptor beta chain. Generated by immunoSEQ multiplex PCR, the TCRdb table keeps only in-frame clones and is missing some. The table includes over 80,000 clones, about 86% detected once. The data were obtained in a study of blood T cell repertoires in COVID-19. Study-level information: COVID-19 samples, acute and convalescent, were from the United States, Italy and Spain.

Germline CDR1 is SGHVS and CDR2 is FQNEAQ. Deletions cut 0 bases from V and 2 bases from J, with 13 bases between. This CDR3 is built from 16 residues. The specimen was peripheral blood. This TCR was sampled from a woman in her sixties or seventies with acute or convalescent COVID-19. J is TRBJ1-2 and V is TRBV7-8; possible D gene TRBD1, 5 bases. CDR3 in DNA: TGTGCCAGCAGCTTAGCGGGGCAGGGTATCAACTATGGCTACACCTTC. Translation gives CASSLAGQGINYGYTF.